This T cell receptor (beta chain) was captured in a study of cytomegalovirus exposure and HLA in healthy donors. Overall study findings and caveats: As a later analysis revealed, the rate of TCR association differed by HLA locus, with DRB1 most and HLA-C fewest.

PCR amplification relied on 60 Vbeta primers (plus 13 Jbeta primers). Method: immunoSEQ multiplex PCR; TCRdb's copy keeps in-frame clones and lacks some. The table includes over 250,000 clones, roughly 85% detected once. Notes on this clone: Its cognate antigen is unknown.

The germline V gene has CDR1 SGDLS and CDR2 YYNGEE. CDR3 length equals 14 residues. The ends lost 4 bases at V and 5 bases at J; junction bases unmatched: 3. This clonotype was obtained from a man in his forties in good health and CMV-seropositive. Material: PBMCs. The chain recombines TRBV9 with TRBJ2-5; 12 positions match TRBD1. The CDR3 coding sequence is TGTGCCAGCAGCTCCGGGACAGGGGGCGAGACCCAGTACTTC. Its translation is CASSSGTGGETQYF. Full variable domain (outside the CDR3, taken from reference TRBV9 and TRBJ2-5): DSGVTQTPKHLITATGQRVTLRCSPRSGDLSVYWYQQSLDQGLQFLIQYYNGEERAKGNILERFSAQQFPDLHSELNLSSLELGDSALYFCASSSGTGGETQYFGPGTRLLVL.